This T cell receptor (beta chain) originates from a study of blood T cell repertoires in COVID-19. About the study: The samples span acute and convalescent COVID-19 from the United States, Italy and Spain. PBMCs, B-cell-depleted T cells, or T cells provided the cDNA or gDNA that made up the material.

This CDR3 has 16 amino acids. Germline lookup yields CDR1 SGHKS and CDR2 YYEKEE (reference sequence). Trimming took 4 bases from V and 7 from J, leaving 20 bases between them. In the authors' workflow: Amplification from reference gene primers served as the basis for estimated nucleated cell counts. Method: immunoSEQ multiplex PCR; TCRdb's copy keeps in-frame clones and lacks some. V and J calls and clone size follow that table, whereas D and trimming were derived from the DNA. The sample lists about 26,000 clones, 85% to 95% occurring once. The TCR sequence derives from a human donor in a cohort sampled during active COVID-19. J is TRBJ1-4 and V is TRBV5-5; possibly TRBD1 for D (5 bases). The source material was peripheral blood. The CDR3 DNA follows: TGTGCCAGCAGCCCAAACCCTCCGGGGGGGGGTGAAAAACTGTTTTTT. It encodes CASSPNPPGGGEKLFF.